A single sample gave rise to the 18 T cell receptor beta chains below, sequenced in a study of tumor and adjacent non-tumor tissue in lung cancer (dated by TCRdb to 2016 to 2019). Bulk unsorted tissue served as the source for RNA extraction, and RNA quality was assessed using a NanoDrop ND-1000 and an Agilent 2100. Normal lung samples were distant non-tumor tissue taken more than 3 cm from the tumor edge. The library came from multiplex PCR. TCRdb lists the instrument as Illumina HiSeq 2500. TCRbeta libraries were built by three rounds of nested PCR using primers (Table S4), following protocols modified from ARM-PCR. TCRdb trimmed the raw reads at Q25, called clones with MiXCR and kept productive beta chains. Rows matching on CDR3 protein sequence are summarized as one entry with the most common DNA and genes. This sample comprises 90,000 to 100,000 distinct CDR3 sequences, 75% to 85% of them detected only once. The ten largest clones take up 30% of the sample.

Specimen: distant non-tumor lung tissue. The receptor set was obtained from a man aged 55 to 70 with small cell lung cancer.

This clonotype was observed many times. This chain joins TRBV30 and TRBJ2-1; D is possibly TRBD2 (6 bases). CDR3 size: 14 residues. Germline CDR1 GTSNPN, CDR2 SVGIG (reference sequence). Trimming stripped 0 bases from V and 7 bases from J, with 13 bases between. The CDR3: CAWSVRREYNEQFF. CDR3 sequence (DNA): TGTGCCTGGAGTGTAAGACGGGAGTATAATGAGCAGTTCTTC.

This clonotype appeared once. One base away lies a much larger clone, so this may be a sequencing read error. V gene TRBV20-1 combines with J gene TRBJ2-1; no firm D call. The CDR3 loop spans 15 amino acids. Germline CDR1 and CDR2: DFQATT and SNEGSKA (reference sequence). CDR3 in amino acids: CIANPQKTVYNEQFF. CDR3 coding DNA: TGCATTGCCAATCCCCAGAAAACTGTCTACAATGAGCAGTTCTTC.

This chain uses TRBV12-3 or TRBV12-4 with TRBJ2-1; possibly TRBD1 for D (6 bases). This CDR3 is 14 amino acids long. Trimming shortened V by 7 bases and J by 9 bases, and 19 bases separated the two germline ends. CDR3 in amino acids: CASTDRQGISEQFF. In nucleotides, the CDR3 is TGTGCCAGCACAGACAGGCAGGGAATTAGTGAGCAGTTCTTC.

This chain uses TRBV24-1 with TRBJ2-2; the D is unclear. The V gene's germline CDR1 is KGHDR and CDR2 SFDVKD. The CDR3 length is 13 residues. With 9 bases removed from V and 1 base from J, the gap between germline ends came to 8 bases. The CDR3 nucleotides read TGTGCCACCCTTGACGGGAACACCGGGGAGCTGTTTTTT. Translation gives CATLDGNTGELFF.

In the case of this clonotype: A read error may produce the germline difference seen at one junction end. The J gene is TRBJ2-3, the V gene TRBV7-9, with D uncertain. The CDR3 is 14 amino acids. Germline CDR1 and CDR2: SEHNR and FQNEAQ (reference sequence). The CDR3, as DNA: TGTGCCAACAGCTCCCTCGGGCGTCAAGATACACAGTATTTT. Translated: CANSSLGRQDTQYF.

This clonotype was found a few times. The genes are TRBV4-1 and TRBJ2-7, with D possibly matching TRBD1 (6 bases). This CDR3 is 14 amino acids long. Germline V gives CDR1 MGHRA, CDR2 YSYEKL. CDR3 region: CASSPVGGDYGQYV. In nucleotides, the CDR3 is TGCGCCAGCAGCCCAGTTGGGGGCGACTACGGGCAGTACGTC.

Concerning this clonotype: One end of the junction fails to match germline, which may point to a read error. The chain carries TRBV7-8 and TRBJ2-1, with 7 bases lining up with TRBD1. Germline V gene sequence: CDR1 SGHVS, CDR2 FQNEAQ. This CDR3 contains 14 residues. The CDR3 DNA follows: TGTGCCAACAGCCAGAGAGACAGGGTTAATGAGCAGTTCTTT. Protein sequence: CANSQRDRVNEQFF.

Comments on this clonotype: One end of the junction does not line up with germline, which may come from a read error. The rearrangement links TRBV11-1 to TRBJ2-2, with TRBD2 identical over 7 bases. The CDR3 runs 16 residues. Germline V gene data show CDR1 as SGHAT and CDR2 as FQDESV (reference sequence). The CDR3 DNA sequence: TGTCCCAGCAGCTTAGTACAGCAACGACTAGCCGGGAAGCTGTTTTTT. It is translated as CPSSLVQQRLAGKLFF.

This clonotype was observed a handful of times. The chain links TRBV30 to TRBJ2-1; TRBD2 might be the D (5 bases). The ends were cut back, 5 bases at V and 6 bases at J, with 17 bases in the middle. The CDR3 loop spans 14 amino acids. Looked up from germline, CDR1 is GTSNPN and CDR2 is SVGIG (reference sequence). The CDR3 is CAWVDERASNEQFF. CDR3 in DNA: TGTGCCTGGGTAGATGAGAGGGCTAGCAATGAGCAGTTCTTC. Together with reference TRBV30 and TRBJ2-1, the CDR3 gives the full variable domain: SQTIHQWPATLVQPVGSPLSLECTVEGTSNPNLYWYRQAAGRGLQLLFYSVGIGQISSEVPQNLSASRPQDRQFILSSKKLLLSDSGFYLCAWVDERASNEQFFGPGTRLTVL.

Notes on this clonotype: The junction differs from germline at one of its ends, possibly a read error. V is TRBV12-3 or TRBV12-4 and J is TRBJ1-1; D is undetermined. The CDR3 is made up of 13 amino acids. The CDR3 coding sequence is TGTGTCAGCGGTTTGAGAGGAGAGGGTGAAGCTTTCTTT. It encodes CVSGLRGEGEAFF.

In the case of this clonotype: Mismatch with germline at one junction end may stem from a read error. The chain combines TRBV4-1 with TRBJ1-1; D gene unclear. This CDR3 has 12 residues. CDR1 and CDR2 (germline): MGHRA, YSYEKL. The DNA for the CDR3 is TGCGCCAGCAGCCAAGGGGCGGATGAAACTTTCTTT. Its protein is CASSQGADETFF.

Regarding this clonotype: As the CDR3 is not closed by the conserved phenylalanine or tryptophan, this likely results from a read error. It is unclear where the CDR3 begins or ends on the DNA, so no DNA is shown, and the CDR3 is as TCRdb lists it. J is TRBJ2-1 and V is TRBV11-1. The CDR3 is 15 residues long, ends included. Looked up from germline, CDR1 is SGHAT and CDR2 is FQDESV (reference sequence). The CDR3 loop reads CASSLERTTYKEQFL.

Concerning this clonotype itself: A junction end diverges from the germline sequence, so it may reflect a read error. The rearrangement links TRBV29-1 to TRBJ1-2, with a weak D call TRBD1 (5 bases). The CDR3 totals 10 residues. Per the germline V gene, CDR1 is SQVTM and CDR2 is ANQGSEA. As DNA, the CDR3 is TGTAGCGTGGAGACAGATGGCTACACCTTC. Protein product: CSVETDGYTF.

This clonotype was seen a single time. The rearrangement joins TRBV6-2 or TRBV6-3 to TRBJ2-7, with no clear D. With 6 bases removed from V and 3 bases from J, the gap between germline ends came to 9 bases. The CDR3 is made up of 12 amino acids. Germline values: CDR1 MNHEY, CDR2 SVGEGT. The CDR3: CASRLSGYEQYF. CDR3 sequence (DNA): TGTGCCAGCAGACTATCGGGCTACGAGCAGTACTTC.

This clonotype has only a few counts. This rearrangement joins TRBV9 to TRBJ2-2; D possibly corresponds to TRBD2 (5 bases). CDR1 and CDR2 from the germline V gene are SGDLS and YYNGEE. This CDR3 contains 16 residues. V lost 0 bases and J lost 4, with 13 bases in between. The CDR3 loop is CASSVEGGRGTGELFF. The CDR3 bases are TGTGCCAGCAGCGTAGAGGGTGGGAGAGGCACCGGGGAGCTGTTTTTT.

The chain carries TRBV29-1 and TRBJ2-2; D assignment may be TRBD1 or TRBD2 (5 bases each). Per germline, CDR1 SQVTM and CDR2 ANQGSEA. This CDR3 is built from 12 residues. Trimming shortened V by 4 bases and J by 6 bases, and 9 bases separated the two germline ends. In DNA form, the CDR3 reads TGCAGCGTTGGGGGGATTTCCGGGGAGCTGTTTTTT. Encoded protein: CSVGGISGELFF.

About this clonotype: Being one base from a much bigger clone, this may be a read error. The CDR3 is CASSSIPGAGEAFF. CDR3 in DNA: TGCGCCAGCAGCTCGATCCCCGGGGCCGGTGAAGCTTTCTTT. The V call is TRBV5-1, the J call TRBJ1-1; tentatively, D is TRBD1 (5 bases). Germline V gene data show CDR1 as SGHRS and CDR2 as YFSETQ. V was trimmed by 3 bases and J by 7 bases, leaving 16 bases between them. The length of the CDR3 is 14 residues.

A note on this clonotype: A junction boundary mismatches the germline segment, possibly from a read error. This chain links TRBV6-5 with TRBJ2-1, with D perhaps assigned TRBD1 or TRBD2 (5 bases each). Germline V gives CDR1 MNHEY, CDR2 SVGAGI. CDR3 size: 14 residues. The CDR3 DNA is TGTTCCAGCAGTTACGTCATTGGGACCAATGAGCAGTTCTTC. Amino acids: CSSSYVIGTNEQFF.